A few counts support the clone carrying this T cell receptor beta chain. What it recognizes is unknown. Primed by a sample-barcoded 5' primer and a J-beta primer mix, a second PCR proceeded for roughly 6 to 12 cycles. One entry per CDR3 protein, called by TCRdb with MiXCR from the 5' RACE reads. The top ten hold around 10% of the sample, which has almost 550,000 distinct CDR3 sequences, less than 25% seen once. The data derive from a study of blood T cells in healthy people across ages. Study observations and caveats: Age brought a roughly linear fall in TCR beta diversity measured per million T cells.

This sample also appeared in a second study, on T cells of mothers and their children. That source adds: The study recruited three healthy Caucasian mothers and their six children as donors. Among related mother-child pairs, overlap was slightly higher than in unrelated pairs, though not significantly.

This receptor was obtained from a boy younger than 18 in good health. Sequencing was performed on blood.

The CDR3 region is CSAKSGRQQIGFNQPQHF. CDR3 coding DNA: TGCAGTGCAAAATCAGGGCGACAACAAATCGGGTTCAATCAGCCCCAGCATTTT. V usage is TRBV20-1 and J usage is TRBJ1-5, with D possibly TRBD1 on 5 matching bases. Trimming shortened V by 6 bases and J by 3 bases, and 27 bases separated the two germline ends. CDR1 is DFQATT, CDR2 SNEGSKA, per germline (reference sequence). The CDR3 is 18 residues long.